The source of this TCR beta chain is a study of T cell responses to AZD1222 COVID-19 vaccine. General study points: The sample set comprised mostly white British donors with more females, and clonal diversity was possibly underestimated. Baseline serology detected seropositivity in only five to seven AZD1222 recipients.

Comments on this clone: Its antigen is still unknown.

Assay used: immunoSEQ multiplex PCR; TCRdb lists only in-frame clones, some missing. The repertoire holds 250,000 to 300,000 clones, with approximately 94% as singletons. Germline V lookup: CDR1 SGHVS, CDR2 FQNEAQ. The CDR3 totals 15 residues. J was trimmed by 3 bases and V by 4 bases; bases with no gene match: 6. This receptor was obtained from an adult who received the AZD1222 COVID-19 vaccine. The sequenced sample was peripheral blood, obtained 28 days after the second AZD1222 dose. The chain carries TRBV7-8 and TRBJ2-1; TRBD2 matches at 7 bases. Here the CDR3 reads CASSSVASGYNEQFF. The CDR3 DNA reads TGTGCCAGCAGCTCAGTGGCTAGCGGCTACAATGAGCAGTTCTTC.